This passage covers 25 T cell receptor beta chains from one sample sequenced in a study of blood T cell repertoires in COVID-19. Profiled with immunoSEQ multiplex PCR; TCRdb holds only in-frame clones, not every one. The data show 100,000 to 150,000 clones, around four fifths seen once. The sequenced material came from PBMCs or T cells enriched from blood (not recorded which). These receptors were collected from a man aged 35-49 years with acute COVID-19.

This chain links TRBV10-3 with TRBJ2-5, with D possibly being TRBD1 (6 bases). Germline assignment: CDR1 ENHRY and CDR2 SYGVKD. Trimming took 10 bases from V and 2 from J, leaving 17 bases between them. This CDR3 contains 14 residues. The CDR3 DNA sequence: TGTGCCAGTGGAACCGGGACACTTCAAGAGACCCAGTACTTC. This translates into CASGTGTLQETQYF.

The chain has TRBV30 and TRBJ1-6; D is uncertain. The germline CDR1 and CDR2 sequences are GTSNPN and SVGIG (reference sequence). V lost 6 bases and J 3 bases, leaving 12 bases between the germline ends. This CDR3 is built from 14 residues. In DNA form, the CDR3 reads TGTGCCTGCGGGAGACAAGTCTATAATTCACCCCTCCACTTT. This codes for CACGRQVYNSPLHF.

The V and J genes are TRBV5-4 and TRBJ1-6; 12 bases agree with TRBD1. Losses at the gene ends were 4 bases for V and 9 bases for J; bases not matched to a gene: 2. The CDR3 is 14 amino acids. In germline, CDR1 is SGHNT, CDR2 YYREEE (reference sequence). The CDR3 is CASSRDRGLSPLHF. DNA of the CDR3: TGTGCCAGCAGCCGGGACAGGGGGCTTTCACCCCTCCACTTT.

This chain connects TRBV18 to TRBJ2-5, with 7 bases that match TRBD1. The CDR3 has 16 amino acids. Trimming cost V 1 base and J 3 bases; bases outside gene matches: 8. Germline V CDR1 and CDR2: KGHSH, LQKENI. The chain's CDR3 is CASSPRVSGGEETQYF. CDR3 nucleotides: TGTGCCAGCTCACCACGGGTATCAGGGGGAGAAGAGACCCAGTACTTC.

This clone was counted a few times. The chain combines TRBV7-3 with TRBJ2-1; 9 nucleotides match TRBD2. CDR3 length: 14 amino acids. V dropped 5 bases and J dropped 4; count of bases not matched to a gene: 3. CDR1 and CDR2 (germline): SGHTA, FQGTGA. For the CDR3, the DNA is TGTGCCAGCAGCCTGACTAGCGGTTACAATGAGCAGTTCTTC. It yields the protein CASSLTSGYNEQFF.

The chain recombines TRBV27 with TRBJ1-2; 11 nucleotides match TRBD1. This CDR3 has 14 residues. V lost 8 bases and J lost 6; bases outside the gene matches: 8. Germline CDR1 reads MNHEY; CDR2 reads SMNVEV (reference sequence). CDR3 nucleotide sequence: TGTGCCAGCGCAGGGACAGGGGGTTTCGATGGCTACACCTTC. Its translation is CASAGTGGFDGYTF.

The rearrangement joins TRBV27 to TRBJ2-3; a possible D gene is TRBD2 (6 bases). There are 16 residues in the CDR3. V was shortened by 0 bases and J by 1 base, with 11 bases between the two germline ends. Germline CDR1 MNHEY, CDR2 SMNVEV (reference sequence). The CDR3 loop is CASSLSLGRGTDTQYF. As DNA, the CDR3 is TGTGCCAGCAGTTTATCGCTCGGGAGAGGCACAGATACGCAGTATTTT.

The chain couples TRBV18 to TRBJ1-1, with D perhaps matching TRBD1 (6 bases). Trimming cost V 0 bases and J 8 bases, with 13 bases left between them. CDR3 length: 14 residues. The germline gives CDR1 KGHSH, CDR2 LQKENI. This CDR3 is CASSPPGAPLEAFF. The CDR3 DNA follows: TGTGCCAGCTCACCACCGGGGGCACCGTTAGAAGCTTTCTTT.

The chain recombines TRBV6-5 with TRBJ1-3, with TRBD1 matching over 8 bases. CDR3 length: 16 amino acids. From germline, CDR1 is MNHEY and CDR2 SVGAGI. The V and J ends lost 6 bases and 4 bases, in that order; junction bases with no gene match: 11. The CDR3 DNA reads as TGTGCCAGCAGGTACCACAGGGGGTCCATGGGAAACACCATATATTTT. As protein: CASRYHRGSMGNTIYF.

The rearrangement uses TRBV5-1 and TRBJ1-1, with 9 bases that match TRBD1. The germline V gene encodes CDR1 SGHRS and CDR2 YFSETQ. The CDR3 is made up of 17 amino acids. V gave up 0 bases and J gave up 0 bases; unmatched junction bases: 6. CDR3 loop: CASSLGQGGPLNTEAFF. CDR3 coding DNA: TGCGCCAGCAGCTTGGGACAGGGGGGCCCCTTGAACACTGAAGCTTTCTTT.

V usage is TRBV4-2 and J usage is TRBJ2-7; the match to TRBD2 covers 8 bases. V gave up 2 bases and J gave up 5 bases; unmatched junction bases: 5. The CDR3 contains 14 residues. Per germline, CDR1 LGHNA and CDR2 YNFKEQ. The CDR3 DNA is TGTGCCAGCAGCCAACAGCAGCGGGAGAACGAGCAGTACTTC. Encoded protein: CASSQQQRENEQYF.

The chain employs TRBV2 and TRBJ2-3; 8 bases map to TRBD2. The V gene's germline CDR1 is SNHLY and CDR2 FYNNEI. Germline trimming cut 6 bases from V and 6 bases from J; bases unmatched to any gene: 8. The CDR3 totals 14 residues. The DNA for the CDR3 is TGTGCCAGCAGAGGTCTAGCGGGTTTGGATACGCAGTATTTT. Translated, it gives CASRGLAGLDTQYF.

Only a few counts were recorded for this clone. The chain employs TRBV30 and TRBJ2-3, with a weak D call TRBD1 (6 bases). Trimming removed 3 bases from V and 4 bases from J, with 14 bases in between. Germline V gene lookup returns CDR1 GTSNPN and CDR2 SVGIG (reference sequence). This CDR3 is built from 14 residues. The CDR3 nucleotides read TGTGCCTGGAGGTCCGTAGGGGGAGCAGATACGCAGTATTTT. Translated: CAWRSVGGADTQYF.

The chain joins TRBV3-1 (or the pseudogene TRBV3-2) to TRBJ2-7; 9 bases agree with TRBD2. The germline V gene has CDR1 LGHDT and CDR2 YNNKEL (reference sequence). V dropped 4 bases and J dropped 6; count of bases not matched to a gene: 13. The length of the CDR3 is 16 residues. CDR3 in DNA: TGTGCCAGCAGCCTAGGACAGATAGCGGGAGCGGGCGAGCAGTACTTC. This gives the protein CASSLGQIAGAGEQYF.

The CDR3 nucleotides read TGTGCCAGCAGTCCTGGGACAGGAAGCTTCTCCTACGAGCAGTACTTC. This encodes CASSPGTGSFSYEQYF. The chain combines TRBV27 with TRBJ2-7; 8 bases align to TRBD1. After removal of 5 bases from V and 0 bases from J, the junction contained 9 bases not matched to a gene. Germline loops: CDR1 MNHEY, CDR2 SMNVEV (reference sequence). This CDR3 spans 16 amino acids.

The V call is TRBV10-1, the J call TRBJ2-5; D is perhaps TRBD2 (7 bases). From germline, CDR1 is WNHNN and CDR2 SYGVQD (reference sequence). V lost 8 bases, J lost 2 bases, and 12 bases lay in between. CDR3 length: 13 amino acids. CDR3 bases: TGCGCCAGCGGGGAGGGACAACAAGAGACCCAGTACTTC. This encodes CASGEGQQETQYF.

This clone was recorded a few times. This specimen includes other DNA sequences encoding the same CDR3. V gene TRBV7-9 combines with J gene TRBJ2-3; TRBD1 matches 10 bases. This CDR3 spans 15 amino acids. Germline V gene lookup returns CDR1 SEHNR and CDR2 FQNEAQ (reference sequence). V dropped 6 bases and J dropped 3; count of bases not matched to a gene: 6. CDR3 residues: CASSLRDRGTDTQYF. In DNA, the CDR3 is TGTGCCAGCAGTCTCCGGGACAGGGGAACAGATACGCAGTATTTT.

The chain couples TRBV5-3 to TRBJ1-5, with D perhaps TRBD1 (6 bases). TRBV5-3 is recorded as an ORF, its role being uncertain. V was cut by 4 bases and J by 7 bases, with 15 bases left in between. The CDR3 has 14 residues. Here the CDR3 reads CARSPTGSRQPQHF. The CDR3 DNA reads TGTGCCAGAAGCCCTACAGGGTCGCGACAGCCCCAGCATTTT.

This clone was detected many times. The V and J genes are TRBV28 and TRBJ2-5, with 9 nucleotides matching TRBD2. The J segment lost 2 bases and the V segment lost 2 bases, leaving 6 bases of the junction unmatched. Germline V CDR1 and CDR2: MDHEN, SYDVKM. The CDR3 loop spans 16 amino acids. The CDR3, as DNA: TGTGCCAGCAGTTTAAGATGGCTAGCGGGACAAGAGACCCAGTACTTC. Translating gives CASSLRWLAGQETQYF. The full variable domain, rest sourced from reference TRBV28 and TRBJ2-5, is DVKVTQSSRYLVKRTGEKVFLECVQDMDHENMFWYRQDPGLGLRLIYFSYDVKMKEKGDIPEGYSVSREKKERFSLILESASTNQTSMYLCASSLRWLAGQETQYFGPGTRLLVL.

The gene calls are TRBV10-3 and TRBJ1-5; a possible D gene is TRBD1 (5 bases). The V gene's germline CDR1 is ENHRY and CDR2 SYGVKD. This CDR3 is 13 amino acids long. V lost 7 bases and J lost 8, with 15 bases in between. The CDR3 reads CAINPVQGEPQHF. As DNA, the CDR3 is TGTGCCATCAACCCCGTCCAAGGGGAGCCCCAGCATTTT.

This chain's CDR3 is CASSPDRGTEAFF. For the CDR3, the DNA is TGTGCCAGCAGTCCGGACAGGGGGACTGAAGCTTTCTTT. The chain links TRBV6-5 to TRBJ1-1; 10 positions agree with TRBD1. Germline-derived CDR1 and CDR2 are MNHEY and SVGAGI. V was pared by 5 bases and J by 5 bases, with 2 bases of the junction left unmatched. The CDR3 length is 13 residues.

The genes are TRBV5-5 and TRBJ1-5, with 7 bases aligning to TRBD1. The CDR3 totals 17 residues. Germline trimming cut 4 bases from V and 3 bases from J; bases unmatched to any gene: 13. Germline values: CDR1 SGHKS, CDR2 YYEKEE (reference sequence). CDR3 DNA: TGTGCCAGCAGCGAAGCCTCGGGACAGACCTTCAATCAGCCCCAGCATTTT. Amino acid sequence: CASSEASGQTFNQPQHF.

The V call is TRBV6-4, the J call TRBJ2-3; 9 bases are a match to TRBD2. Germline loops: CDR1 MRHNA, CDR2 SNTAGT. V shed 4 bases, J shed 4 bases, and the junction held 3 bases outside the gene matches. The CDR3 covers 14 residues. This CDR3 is CASSVAGGSDTQYF. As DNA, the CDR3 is TGTGCCAGCAGTGTGGCGGGAGGGTCAGATACGCAGTATTTT.

CDR3 DNA sequence: TGCAGCGTTGGGAGAGAGCTCCGGGGATCGCAACAAAAGAACACCGGGGAGCTGTTTTTT. This codes for CSVGRELRGSQQKNTGELFF. The V and J genes are TRBV29-1 and TRBJ2-2; D might be TRBD2 (5 bases). V lost 4 bases and J 1 base, leaving 28 bases between the germline ends. Germline values: CDR1 SQVTM, CDR2 ANQGSEA. CDR3 length: 20 amino acids.

Written as DNA, the CDR3 is TGTGCCAGTATCCGAACAGGGGACACTGAAGCTTTCTTT. Its protein product is CASIRTGDTEAFF. This chain uses TRBV19 with TRBJ1-1; 7 positions match TRBD1. J gave up 3 bases and V 7 bases, and 5 bases lay outside the gene matches. CDR3 length equals 13 residues. CDR1 LNHDA and CDR2 SQIVND come from the germline V gene (reference sequence).